The clone carrying this TCR beta chain appeared a single time. The data are from a study of control samples from healthy donors and cancer patients. V gave up 0 bases and J gave up 6 bases, with 12 bases separating them. The germline gives CDR1 MNHEY, CDR2 SVGAGI. The CDR3 contains 15 residues. Measured with immunoSEQ multiplex PCR; TCRdb has only the in-frame clones, and not every one. The data contain some 120,000 clones, around 89% of them singletons. The clonotype originates from a man aged 50-59 years in good health. This chain links TRBV6-5 with TRBJ1-5, with no clear D. What was sequenced was blood. CDR3 loop: CASSYSHGAGQPQHF. As DNA, the CDR3 is TGTGCCAGCAGTTACTCTCACGGAGCGGGTCAGCCCCAGCATTTT.